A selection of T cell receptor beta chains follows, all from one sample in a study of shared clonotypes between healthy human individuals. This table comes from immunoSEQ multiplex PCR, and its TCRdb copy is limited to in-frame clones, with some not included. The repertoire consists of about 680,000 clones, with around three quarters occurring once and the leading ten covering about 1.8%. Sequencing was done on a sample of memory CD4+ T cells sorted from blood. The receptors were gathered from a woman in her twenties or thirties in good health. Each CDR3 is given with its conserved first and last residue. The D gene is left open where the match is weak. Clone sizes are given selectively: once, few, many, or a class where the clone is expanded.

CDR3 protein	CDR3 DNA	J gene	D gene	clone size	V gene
CASSLNEGRTEAFF	TGCGCCAGCAGCTTGAACGAGGGCCGGACTGAAGCTTTCTTT	TRBJ1-1	.	.	TRBV5-1
CASSWGQETYEQYF	TGCGCCAGCAGCTGGGGACAGGAGACCTACGAGCAGTACTTC	TRBJ2-7	TRBD1	.	TRBV5-1
CATNEDRGLVNTEAFF	TGTGCCACGAATGAGGACAGGGGGCTGGTGAACACTGAAGCTTTCTTT	TRBJ1-1	TRBD1	.	TRBV28
CASNIAGTTDTQYF	TGCGCCAGCAACATAGCCGGTACCACAGATACGCAGTATTTT	TRBJ2-3	.	.	TRBV5-1
CASSLQMSGSRYEQYF	TGCGCCAGCAGCTTGCAAATGAGCGGGAGTCGGTACGAGCAGTACTTC	TRBJ2-7	TRBD2	.	TRBV5-1
CASSPGSGGENLNYGYTF	TGCGCCAGCAGCCCTGGGTCAGGCGGCGAAAATCTTAACTATGGCTACACCTTC	TRBJ1-2	.	.	TRBV4-1
CASSLAPTGRAKDTQYF	TGTGCCAGCAGTTTGGCCCCGACCGGGAGGGCCAAGGATACGCAGTATTTT	TRBJ2-3	TRBD2	once	TRBV28
CASSLWDEQYF	TGTGCCAGCAGCTTATGGGACGAGCAGTACTTC	TRBJ2-7	.	.	TRBV7-9
CASSPIPGQGTWREGGYEQYF	TGTGCCAGCAGCCCGATTCCGGGACAGGGAACTTGGCGGGAGGGAGGCTACGAGCAGTACTTC	TRBJ2-7	.	many	TRBV13
CASSLTGNTYEQYF	TGTGCCAGCAGCTTAACGGGGAATACCTACGAGCAGTACTTC	TRBJ2-7	.	.	TRBV7-9
CAWSSGTDTGELFF	TGTGCCTGGAGTAGCGGGACGGACACCGGGGAGCTGTTTTTT	TRBJ2-2	TRBD2	.	TRBV30
CASSRMDRDQETQYF	TGTGCCAGCAGTCGGATGGACAGGGATCAAGAGACCCAGTACTTC	TRBJ2-5	TRBD1	few	TRBV28
CATARGQTYGYTF	TGTGCCACCGCCCGGGGCCAGACCTATGGCTACACCTTC	TRBJ1-2	.	.	TRBV5-8
CASSEFSGTYNEQFF	TGTGCCAGCAGCGAGTTTAGCGGGACCTACAATGAGCAGTTCTTC	TRBJ2-1	TRBD2	.	TRBV11-2
CASSHRQGTDTQYF	TGCGCCAGCAGTCATCGACAGGGGACAGATACGCAGTATTTT	TRBJ2-3	TRBD1	.	TRBV23-1
CASSIGRNYGYTF	TGTGCCAGTAGTATTGGCAGGAACTATGGCTACACCTTC	TRBJ1-2	.	.	TRBV19
CASSPMTYSEQFF	TGTGCCAGCAGCCCGATGACCTACTCGGAGCAGTTCTTC	TRBJ2-1	.	.	TRBV7-9
CASSVEGGRRYGYTF	TGTGCCAGCAGCGTAGAGGGTGGCAGGAGATATGGCTACACCTTC	TRBJ1-2	.	few	TRBV9
CASSYDSYEQYF	TGTGCCAGCAGTTACGACTCCTACGAGCAGTACTTC	TRBJ2-7	.	.	TRBV6-6
CASSLRGGSYEQYF	TGTGCCAGCAGCTTAAGGGGCGGGTCGTACGAGCAGTACTTC	TRBJ2-7	.	.	TRBV5-8
CASSPRNIQYF	TGTGCCAGCAGCCCTCGGAACATTCAGTACTTC	TRBJ2-4	.	.	TRBV7-2
CASSNYNEQFF	TGTGCCAGTAGTAACTACAATGAGCAGTTCTTC	TRBJ2-1	.	.	TRBV19